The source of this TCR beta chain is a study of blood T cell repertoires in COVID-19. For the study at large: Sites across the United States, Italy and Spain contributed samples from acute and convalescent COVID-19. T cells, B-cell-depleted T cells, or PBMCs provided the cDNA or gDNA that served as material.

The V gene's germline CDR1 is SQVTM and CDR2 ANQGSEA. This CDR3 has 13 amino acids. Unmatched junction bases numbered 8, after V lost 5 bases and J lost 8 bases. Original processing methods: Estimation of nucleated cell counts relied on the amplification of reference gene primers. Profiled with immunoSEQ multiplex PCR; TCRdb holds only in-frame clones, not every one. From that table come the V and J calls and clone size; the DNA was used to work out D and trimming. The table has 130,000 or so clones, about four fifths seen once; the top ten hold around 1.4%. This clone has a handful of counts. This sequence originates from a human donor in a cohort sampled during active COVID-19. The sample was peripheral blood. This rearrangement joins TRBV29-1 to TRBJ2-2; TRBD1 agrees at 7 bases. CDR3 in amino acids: CSVIVGGMGELFF. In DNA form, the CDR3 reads TGCAGCGTTATAGTAGGGGGCATGGGGGAGCTGTTTTTT.